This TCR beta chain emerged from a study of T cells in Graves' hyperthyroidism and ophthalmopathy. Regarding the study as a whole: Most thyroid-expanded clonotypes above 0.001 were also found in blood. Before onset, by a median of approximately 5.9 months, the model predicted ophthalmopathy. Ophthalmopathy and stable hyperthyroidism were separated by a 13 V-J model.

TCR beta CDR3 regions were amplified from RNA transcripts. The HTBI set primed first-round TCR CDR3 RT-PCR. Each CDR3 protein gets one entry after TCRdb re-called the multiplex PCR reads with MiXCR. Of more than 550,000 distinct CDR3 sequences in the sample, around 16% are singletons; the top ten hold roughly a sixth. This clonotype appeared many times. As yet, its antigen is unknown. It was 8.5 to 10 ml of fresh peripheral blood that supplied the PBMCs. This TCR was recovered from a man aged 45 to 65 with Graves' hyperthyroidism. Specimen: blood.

Here the CDR3 reads CASSEVDLNYGYTF. The CDR3 nucleotides are TGTGCCAGCAGTGAAGTGGACCTTAACTATGGCTACACCTTC. The V and J genes are TRBV2 and TRBJ1-2; D ambiguous. The length of the CDR3 is 14 residues. V shed 1 base and J shed 1 base, with 7 bases lying between them. Per the germline V gene, CDR1 is SNHLY and CDR2 is FYNNEI.